One and the same sample provided the 16 T cell receptor beta chains below, sequenced in a study of cytomegalovirus exposure and HLA in healthy donors. Vbeta (60) and Jbeta (13) primers were used in the PCR. Using immunoSEQ multiplex PCR, the repertoire was profiled, and TCRdb retains in-frame clones only, with some absent. Of roughly 80,000 clones detected, around 81% appear once; the ten largest clones hold 1.5% to 2%. Sequencing was carried out using PBMCs. The source is a woman aged 25 to 39 in good health and CMV-seronegative.

The rearrangement uses TRBV4-2 and TRBJ2-3, with 7 nucleotides matching TRBD1. Germline V gene data show CDR1 as LGHNA and CDR2 as YNFKEQ. J gave up 2 bases and V 3 bases, and 11 bases lay outside the gene matches. This CDR3 region has 17 residues. The DNA for the CDR3 is TGTGCCAGCAGCCATCCCACGACAGGGAGTCTCACAGATACGCAGTATTTT. This gives the protein CASSHPTTGSLTDTQYF.

The V and J genes are TRBV9 and TRBJ2-3; 8 bases fit TRBD2. Germline CDR1 reads SGDLS; CDR2 reads YYNGEE. There are 17 residues in the CDR3. V dropped 0 bases and J dropped 5; count of bases not matched to a gene: 11. The CDR3 is CASSVDLAGGIEDTQYF. The CDR3 DNA reads as TGTGCCAGCAGCGTAGACTTGGCGGGAGGAATCGAAGATACGCAGTATTTT.

The V gene is TRBV7-6, the J gene TRBJ1-2; D is possibly TRBD1 (6 bases). This CDR3 region has 17 residues. The ends were cut back, 3 bases at V and 3 bases at J, with 20 bases in the middle. Germline loops: CDR1 SGHVS, CDR2 FNYEAQ. The CDR3 region is CASSFLTPMTGDYGYTF. CDR3 in DNA: TGTGCCAGCAGCTTCCTTACCCCAATGACAGGAGACTATGGCTACACCTTC.

This chain links TRBV28 with TRBJ2-3; TRBD1 matches 7 bases. From germline, CDR1 is MDHEN and CDR2 SYDVKM. This CDR3 has 14 amino acids. V shed 4 bases and J 4 bases; nucleotides not matched to a gene: 5. CDR3 amino acids: CASSSYRGADTQYF. DNA of the CDR3: TGTGCCAGCAGTTCTTACAGGGGAGCAGATACGCAGTATTTT.

J is TRBJ2-7 and V is TRBV6-1; 11 nucleotides match TRBD2. This CDR3 is built from 15 residues. CDR1 is MNHNS and CDR2 is SASEGT in the germline V gene. V shed 4 bases and J 2 bases; nucleotides not matched to a gene: 4. CDR3 loop: CASSGTSGRPYEQYF. For the CDR3, the DNA is TGTGCCAGCAGTGGGACTAGCGGGCGACCCTACGAGCAGTACTTC.

This clone appeared a few times. The rearrangement joins TRBV27 to TRBJ2-7; 11 bases are shared with TRBD1. Per germline, CDR1 MNHEY and CDR2 SMNVEV (reference sequence). The ends lost 5 bases at V and 6 bases at J; junction bases unmatched: 6. This CDR3 spans 14 amino acids. DNA of the CDR3: TGTGCCAGCAGTCCCGGGACAGGGGGGGGCGAGCAGTACTTC. This translates into CASSPGTGGGEQYF.

The rearrangement links TRBV28 to TRBJ1-2, with D unclear. CDR1 and CDR2 (germline): MDHEN, SYDVKM. Trimming removed 6 bases at V and 2 bases at J, with 10 bases between. This CDR3 region has 13 residues. CDR3 amino acids: CASSLAGNYGYTF. CDR3 sequence (DNA): TGTGCCAGCAGCCTAGCCGGAAACTATGGCTACACCTTC.

The V gene is TRBV6-4, the J gene TRBJ2-2; no firm D call. V was clipped by 6 bases and J by 0 bases, with 11 bases between them. The CDR3 is made up of 15 amino acids. Germline CDR1 reads MRHNA; CDR2 reads SNTAGT. CDR3 in amino acids: CASRREPPNTGELFF. The CDR3 bases are TGTGCCAGCAGACGAGAGCCGCCGAACACCGGGGAGCTGTTTTTT.

This clone is a singleton in its sample. The chain links TRBV5-4 to TRBJ1-3; 8 nucleotides agree with TRBD1. Germline V gives CDR1 SGHNT, CDR2 YYREEE (reference sequence). CDR3 length equals 17 residues. The ends lost 3 bases at V and 0 bases at J; junction bases unmatched: 8. CDR3 amino acids: CASSSPMDRASGNTIYF. The CDR3 DNA follows: TGTGCCAGCAGCTCACCAATGGACAGGGCCTCTGGAAACACCATATATTTT.

The V and J genes are TRBV7-3 and TRBJ2-1; 7 nucleotides line up with TRBD2. J lost 8 bases, V lost 0 bases, and 1 base had no gene match. This CDR3 spans 13 amino acids. Looked up from germline, CDR1 is SGHTA and CDR2 is FQGTGA. For the CDR3, the DNA is TGTGCCAGCAGCTTAACAGGGAGGGATGAGCAGTTCTTC. This gives the protein CASSLTGRDEQFF.

The chain combines TRBV7-2 with TRBJ1-5; D unresolved. This CDR3 spans 13 amino acids. The V gene lost 1 base and the J gene lost 6 bases, with 7 bases spanning the gap. Per germline, CDR1 SGHTA and CDR2 FQGNSA. The CDR3 DNA follows: TGTGCCAGCAGCTTAGGGGCCGGTCAGCCCCAGCATTTT. Protein product: CASSLGAGQPQHF.

This clone was seen a few times. This chain uses TRBV30 with TRBJ2-7, with unresolved D. Trimming left V 2 bases short and J 0 bases short, with 8 bases between. CDR1 GTSNPN and CDR2 SVGIG come from the germline V gene (reference sequence). CDR3 size: 13 residues. DNA of the CDR3: TGTGCCTGGAGTCCCCGGGTCTCCTACGAGCAGTACTTC. Translation: CAWSPRVSYEQYF.

The chain combines TRBV6-5 with TRBJ2-3; D ambiguous. The V end lost 0 bases, the J end lost 0 bases, and 10 bases lay between the germline ends. The CDR3 sequence is 16 residues long. CDR1 is MNHEY and CDR2 is SVGAGI in the germline V gene. The CDR3 DNA reads as TGTGCCAGCAGTTACTCTTACTATACTAGCACAGATACGCAGTATTTT. Protein sequence: CASSYSYYTSTDTQYF.

This clone was seen more than once but under ten times. The chain combines TRBV28 with TRBJ2-5, with D possibly being TRBD2 (5 bases). V gave up 5 bases and J gave up 2 bases, with 12 bases separating them. Germline CDR1 is MDHEN and CDR2 is SYDVKM. CDR3 length: 14 residues. The chain's CDR3 is CASSQLTKQETQYF. CDR3 sequence (DNA): TGTGCCAGCAGTCAATTGACTAAGCAAGAGACCCAGTACTTC.

The V gene is TRBV5-4, the J gene TRBJ2-1; TRBD2 matches at 11 bases. The CDR3 length is 15 residues. Losses at the gene ends were 0 bases for V and 5 bases for J; bases not matched to a gene: 1. Looked up from germline, CDR1 is SGHNT and CDR2 is YYREEE (reference sequence). DNA of the CDR3: TGTGCCAGCAGCTTGGGGGGACTAGCGGACAATGAGCAGTTCTTC. This gives the protein CASSLGGLADNEQFF.

The genes are TRBV5-6 and TRBJ1-2; D is possibly TRBD1 (6 bases). Trimming cost V 2 bases and J 4 bases, with 15 bases left between them. This CDR3 spans 15 amino acids. Germline V gene data show CDR1 as SGHDT and CDR2 as YYEEEE. The DNA of the CDR3 is TGTGCCAGCAGCTTAAATACAGGGCGGCCCTATGGCTACACCTTC. This translates into CASSLNTGRPYGYTF. The full variable domain, completed using reference TRBV5-6 and TRBJ1-2, is DAGVTQSPTHLIKTRGQQVTLRCSPKSGHDTVSWYQQALGQGPQFIFQYYEEEERQRGNFPDRFSGHQFPNYSSELNVNALLLGDSALYLCASSLNTGRPYGYTFGSGTRLTVV.